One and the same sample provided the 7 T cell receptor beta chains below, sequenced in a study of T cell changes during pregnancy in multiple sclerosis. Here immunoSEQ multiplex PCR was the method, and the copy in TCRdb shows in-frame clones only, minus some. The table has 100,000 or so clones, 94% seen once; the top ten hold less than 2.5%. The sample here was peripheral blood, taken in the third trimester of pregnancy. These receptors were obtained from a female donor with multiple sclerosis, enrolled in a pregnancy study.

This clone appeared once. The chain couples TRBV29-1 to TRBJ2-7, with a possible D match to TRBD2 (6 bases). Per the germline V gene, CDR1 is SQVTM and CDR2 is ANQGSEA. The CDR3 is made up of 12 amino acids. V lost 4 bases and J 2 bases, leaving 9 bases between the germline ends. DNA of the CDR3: TGCAGCGTTGGTGTAGCGGCCTACGAGCAGTACTTC. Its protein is CSVGVAAYEQYF.

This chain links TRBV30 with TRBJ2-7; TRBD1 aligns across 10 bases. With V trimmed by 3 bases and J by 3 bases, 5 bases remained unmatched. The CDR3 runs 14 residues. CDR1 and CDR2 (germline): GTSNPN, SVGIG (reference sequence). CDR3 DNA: TGTGCCTGGAGGGGGGGGGACAGGGGCTACGAGCAGTACTTC. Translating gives CAWRGGDRGYEQYF.

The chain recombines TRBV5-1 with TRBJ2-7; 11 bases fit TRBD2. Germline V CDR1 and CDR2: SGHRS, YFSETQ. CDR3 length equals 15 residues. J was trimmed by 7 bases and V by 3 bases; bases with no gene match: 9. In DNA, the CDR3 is TGCGCCAGCAGCTCCGTAGCGGGAGGGCCTAGGGAGCAGTACTTC. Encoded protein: CASSSVAGGPREQYF. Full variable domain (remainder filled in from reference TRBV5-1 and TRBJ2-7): KAGVTQTPRYLIKTRGQQVTLSCSPISGHRSVSWYQQTPGQGLQFLFEYFSETQRNKGNFPGRFSGRQFSNSRSEMNVSTLELGDSALYLCASSSVAGGPREQYFGPGTRLTVT.

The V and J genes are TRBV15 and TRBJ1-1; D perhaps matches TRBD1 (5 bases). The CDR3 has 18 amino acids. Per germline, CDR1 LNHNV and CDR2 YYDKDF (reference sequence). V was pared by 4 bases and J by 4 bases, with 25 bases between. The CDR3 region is CATSKGLLDHGGRTEAFF. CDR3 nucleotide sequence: TGTGCCACCAGCAAGGGCCTACTAGACCACGGGGGACGCACTGAAGCTTTCTTT.

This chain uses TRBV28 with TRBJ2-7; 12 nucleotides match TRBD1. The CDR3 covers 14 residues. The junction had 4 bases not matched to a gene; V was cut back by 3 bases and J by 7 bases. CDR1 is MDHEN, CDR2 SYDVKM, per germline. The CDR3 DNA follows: TGTGCCAGCAGTTTCCGGGACAGGGGGCTGGAGCAGTACTTC. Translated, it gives CASSFRDRGLEQYF.

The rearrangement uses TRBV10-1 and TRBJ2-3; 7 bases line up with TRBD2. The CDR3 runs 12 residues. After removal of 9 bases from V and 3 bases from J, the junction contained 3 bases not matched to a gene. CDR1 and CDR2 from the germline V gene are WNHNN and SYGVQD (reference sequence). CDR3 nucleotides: TGCGCCAGAGGGGAGGGAACAGATACGCAGTATTTT. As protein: CARGEGTDTQYF.

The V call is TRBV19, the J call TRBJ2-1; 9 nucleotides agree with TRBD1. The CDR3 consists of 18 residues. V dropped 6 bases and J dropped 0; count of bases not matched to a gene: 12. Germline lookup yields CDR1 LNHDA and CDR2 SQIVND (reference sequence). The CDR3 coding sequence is TGTGCCAGTAGCGAGAATTCCGGGACAGGGCGCTCCTACAATGAGCAGTTCTTC. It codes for CASSENSGTGRSYNEQFF.